Only one count was recorded for the clone carrying this T cell receptor (beta chain). Its antigen is unidentified. This entry is derived from a study of somatic mutations in cytotoxic T cells in rheumatoid arthritis. Study background: An approximately 30 ml EDTA sample of patient blood was drawn right after diagnosis, before any treatment. Including V beta1+ cells that were sequenced for TCRB, some T-cell populations stained with V beta antibodies were flow-sorted at nearly 100% purity. Points from the study as a whole: Per patient, the largest CD8+ clone was found to exceed 20% of CD8+ cells in 8 of 65 cases.

Profiled with immunoSEQ multiplex PCR; TCRdb holds only in-frame clones, not every one. Of just over 30,000 clones listed, around 83% are singletons. The sample consisted of CD8+ T cells sorted from blood. The sequence was collected from an adult with rheumatoid arthritis.

DNA for the CDR3: TGTGCCAGCAGCGCCGGGACAGGGTCCTACGAGCAGTACTTC. Residues: CASSAGTGSYEQYF. The chain employs TRBV6-6 and TRBJ2-7; 9 bases match TRBD1. This CDR3 contains 14 residues. V was pared by 6 bases and J by 1 base, with 4 bases of the junction left unmatched. CDR1 and CDR2 (germline): MNHNY, SVGAGI (reference sequence).